A selection of T cell receptor beta chains follows, all from one sample in a study of blood T cell repertoires in COVID-19. Using immunoSEQ multiplex PCR, the repertoire was profiled, and TCRdb retains in-frame clones only, with some absent. The sample carries approximately 270,000 clones, 75% to 90% recorded once. Sequencing used PBMCs or T cells enriched from blood (not recorded which). These receptors originate from a woman aged 25 to 39 with acute COVID-19. Each CDR3 is given with its conserved first and last residue. A D gene is named only where the DNA matches it firmly. Clone size is given for some rows only: seen once, a few or many times, or a class if the clone is expanded.

abundance: few
j_gene: TRBJ2-7
d_gene: -
v_gene: TRBV6-2/TRBV6-3
CDR3aa: CASSYSNGAEQYF
CDR3nt: TGTGCCAGCAGTTACTCGAATGGGGCCGAGCAGTACTTC

abundance: -
j_gene: TRBJ2-1
d_gene: -
v_gene: TRBV29-1
CDR3aa: CSVDGVGYNEQFF
CDR3nt: TGCAGCGTTGACGGAGTGGGCTACAATGAGCAGTTCTTC

abundance: -
j_gene: TRBJ2-7
d_gene: TRBD1
v_gene: TRBV19
CDR3aa: CASSLGQGATYEQYF
CDR3nt: TGTGCCAGTAGTCTAGGACAGGGGGCTACCTACGAGCAGTACTTC

abundance: once
j_gene: TRBJ2-5
d_gene: -
v_gene: TRBV5-5
CDR3aa: CASSLWQQETQYF
CDR3nt: TGTGCCAGCAGCTTGTGGCAGCAAGAGACCCAGTACTTC

abundance: -
j_gene: TRBJ2-1
d_gene: TRBD2
v_gene: TRBV9
CDR3aa: CASSVGAAGAYNEQFF
CDR3nt: TGTGCCAGCAGCGTAGGGGCAGCGGGGGCCTACAATGAGCAGTTCTTC

abundance: -
j_gene: TRBJ2-7
d_gene: -
v_gene: TRBV6-5
CDR3aa: CASSYLKGQTYEQYF
CDR3nt: TGTGCCAGCAGTTACCTGAAGGGGCAGACCTACGAGCAGTACTTC

abundance: -
j_gene: TRBJ2-7
d_gene: -
v_gene: TRBV4-1
CDR3aa: CASSQGASYEQYF
CDR3nt: TGCGCCAGCAGCCAAGGGGCCTCCTACGAGCAGTACTTC

abundance: -
j_gene: TRBJ2-1
d_gene: TRBD2
v_gene: TRBV6-2/TRBV6-3
CDR3aa: CASSHGLAVYNEQFF
CDR3nt: TGTGCCAGCAGCCACGGACTAGCGGTCTACAATGAGCAGTTCTTC

abundance: -
j_gene: TRBJ2-7
d_gene: TRBD1
v_gene: TRBV19
CDR3aa: CASSIRTGPYEQYF
CDR3nt: TGTGCCAGTAGTATTCGGACAGGGCCCTACGAGCAGTACTTC

abundance: -
j_gene: TRBJ1-3
d_gene: -
v_gene: TRBV6-5
CDR3aa: CASRSTDSGNTIYF
CDR3nt: TGTGCCAGCAGGTCGACAGACTCTGGAAACACCATATATTTT

abundance: -
j_gene: TRBJ2-7
d_gene: TRBD2
v_gene: TRBV6-2/TRBV6-3
CDR3aa: CASRPTTGTSGGLSYEQYF
CDR3nt: TGTGCCAGCAGGCCTACTACCGGGACTAGCGGGGGCCTCTCCTACGAGCAGTACTTC

abundance: -
j_gene: TRBJ1-1
d_gene: -
v_gene: TRBV28
CDR3aa: CASSTGGTEAFF
CDR3nt: TGTGCCAGTTCGACCGGGGGTACTGAAGCTTTCTTT

abundance: -
j_gene: TRBJ2-1
d_gene: TRBD2
v_gene: TRBV4-1
CDR3aa: CASSQEGTSGNEQFF
CDR3nt: TGCGCCAGCAGCCAAGAAGGGACTAGCGGCAATGAGCAGTTCTTC

abundance: -
j_gene: TRBJ2-1
d_gene: TRBD1
v_gene: TRBV27
CDR3aa: CASSSDRGLRLMPYNEQFF
CDR3nt: TGTGCCAGCAGTTCAGACAGGGGGCTTCGGCTTATGCCCTACAATGAGCAGTTCTTC

abundance: -
j_gene: TRBJ2-7
d_gene: TRBD1
v_gene: TRBV7-2
CDR3aa: CASTNRGSYEQYF
CDR3nt: TGTGCCAGCACGAACAGGGGTTCCTACGAGCAGTACTTC

abundance: -
j_gene: TRBJ2-5
d_gene: TRBD1
v_gene: TRBV6-5
CDR3aa: CASSYSLGGWETQYF
CDR3nt: TGTGCCAGCAGTTACTCGTTAGGGGGCTGGGAGACCCAGTACTTC

abundance: -
j_gene: TRBJ2-7
d_gene: TRBD2
v_gene: TRBV5-1
CDR3aa: CASSLEAGGPYEQYF
CDR3nt: TGCGCCAGCAGCTTGGAAGCGGGAGGGCCCTACGAGCAGTACTTC

abundance: -
j_gene: TRBJ2-1
d_gene: -
v_gene: TRBV7-9
CDR3aa: CASKPPVSRGGDEQFF
CDR3nt: TGTGCCAGCAAACCACCTGTAAGCAGGGGAGGGGATGAGCAGTTCTTC

abundance: -
j_gene: TRBJ1-3
d_gene: -
v_gene: TRBV10-2
CDR3aa: CASTLTVDGNTIYF
CDR3nt: TGCGCCAGCACCTTGACAGTGGATGGAAACACCATATATTTT

abundance: once
j_gene: TRBJ2-1
d_gene: TRBD2
v_gene: TRBV7-2
CDR3aa: CASSLGRLTSGSGEQFF
CDR3nt: TGTGCCAGCAGCTTAGGGCGGTTGACTAGCGGGAGCGGTGAGCAGTTCTTC

abundance: -
j_gene: TRBJ2-3
d_gene: -
v_gene: TRBV5-6
CDR3aa: CASSLFPSTDTQYF
CDR3nt: TGTGCCAGCAGCTTGTTCCCTAGCACAGATACGCAGTATTTT

abundance: -
j_gene: TRBJ2-2
d_gene: -
v_gene: TRBV7-9
CDR3aa: CASSLASGAEIANTGELFF
CDR3nt: TGTGCCAGCAGCTTAGCTTCGGGAGCGGAGATAGCGAACACCGGGGAGCTGTTTTTT

abundance: -
j_gene: TRBJ1-2
d_gene: TRBD1
v_gene: TRBV4-1
CDR3aa: CASSQDPGGAGYYGYTF
CDR3nt: TGCGCCAGCAGCCAAGACCCAGGGGGCGCTGGTTACTATGGCTACACCTTC

abundance: once
j_gene: TRBJ2-7
d_gene: TRBD1
v_gene: TRBV2
CDR3aa: CASSPRDRGSYEQYF
CDR3nt: TGTGCCAGCAGTCCCCGGGACAGGGGCTCCTACGAGCAGTACTTC

abundance: -
j_gene: TRBJ1-2
d_gene: TRBD1
v_gene: TRBV27
CDR3aa: CASSSGQGFYGYTF
CDR3nt: TGTGCCAGCAGTTCCGGACAGGGGTTCTATGGCTACACCTTC